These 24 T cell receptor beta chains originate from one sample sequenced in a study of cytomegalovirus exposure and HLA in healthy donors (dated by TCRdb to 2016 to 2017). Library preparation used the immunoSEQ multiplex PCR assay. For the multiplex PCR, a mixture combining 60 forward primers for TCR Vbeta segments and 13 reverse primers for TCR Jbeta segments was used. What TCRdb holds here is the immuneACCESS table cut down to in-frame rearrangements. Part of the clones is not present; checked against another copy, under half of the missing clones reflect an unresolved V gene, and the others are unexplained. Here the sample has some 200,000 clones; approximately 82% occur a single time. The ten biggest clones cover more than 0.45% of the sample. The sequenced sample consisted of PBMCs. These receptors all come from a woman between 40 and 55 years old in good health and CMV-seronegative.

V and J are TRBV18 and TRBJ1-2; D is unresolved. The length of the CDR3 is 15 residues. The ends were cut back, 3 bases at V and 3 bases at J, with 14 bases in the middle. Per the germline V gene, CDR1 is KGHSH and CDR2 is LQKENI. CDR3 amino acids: CASSPVVGVDYGYTF. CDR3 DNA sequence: TGTGCCAGCTCACCTGTCGTCGGGGTGGACTATGGCTACACCTTC.

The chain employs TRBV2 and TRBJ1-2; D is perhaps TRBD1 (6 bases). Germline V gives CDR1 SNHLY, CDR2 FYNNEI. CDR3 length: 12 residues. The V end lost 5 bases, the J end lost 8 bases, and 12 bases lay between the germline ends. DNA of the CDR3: TGTGCCAGCAGTTACTCGGACAGCGGCTACACCTTC. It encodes CASSYSDSGYTF.

The CDR3 here is CASSHLTNPNYGYTF. The CDR3 DNA is TGTGCCAGCAGTCACCTAACCAACCCTAACTATGGCTACACCTTC. The chain links TRBV6-1 to TRBJ1-2, with no clear D. The ends were cut back, 5 bases at V and 0 bases at J, with 13 bases in the middle. The CDR3 totals 15 residues. CDR1 MNHNS and CDR2 SASEGT come from the germline V gene.

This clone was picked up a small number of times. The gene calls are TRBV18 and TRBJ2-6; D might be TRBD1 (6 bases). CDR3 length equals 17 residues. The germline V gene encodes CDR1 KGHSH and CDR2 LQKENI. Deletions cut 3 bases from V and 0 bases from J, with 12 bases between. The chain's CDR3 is CASSPRVGASGANVLTF. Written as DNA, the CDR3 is TGTGCCAGCTCACCCAGGGTGGGGGCCTCTGGGGCCAACGTCCTGACTTTC.

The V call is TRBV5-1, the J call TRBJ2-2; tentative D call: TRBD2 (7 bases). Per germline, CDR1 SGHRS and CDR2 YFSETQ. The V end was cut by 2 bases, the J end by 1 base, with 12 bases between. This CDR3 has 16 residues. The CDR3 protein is CASSLRGAMNTGELFF. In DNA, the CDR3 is TGCGCCAGCAGCTTACGGGGGGCGATGAACACCGGGGAGCTGTTTTTT. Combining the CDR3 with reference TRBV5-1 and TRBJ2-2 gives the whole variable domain KAGVTQTPRYLIKTRGQQVTLSCSPISGHRSVSWYQQTPGQGLQFLFEYFSETQRNKGNFPGRFSGRQFSNSRSEMNVSTLELGDSALYLCASSLRGAMNTGELFFGEGSRLTVL.

The CDR3 here is CAWSNYRRDQETQYF. The DNA of the CDR3 is TGTGCCTGGAGTAACTACAGGAGGGACCAAGAGACCCAGTACTTC. The chain carries TRBV30 and TRBJ2-5; the D gene is possibly TRBD2 (6 bases). Germline V CDR1 and CDR2: GTSNPN, SVGIG (reference sequence). Deletions cut 2 bases from V and 0 bases from J, with 13 bases between. The CDR3 has 15 residues.

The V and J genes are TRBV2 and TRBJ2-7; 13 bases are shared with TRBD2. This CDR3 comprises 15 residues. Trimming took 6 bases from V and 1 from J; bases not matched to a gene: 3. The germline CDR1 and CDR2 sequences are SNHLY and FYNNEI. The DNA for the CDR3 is TGTGCCAGCAGGGGACTAGCGGGGAATTCCTACGAGCAGTACTTC. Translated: CASRGLAGNSYEQYF.

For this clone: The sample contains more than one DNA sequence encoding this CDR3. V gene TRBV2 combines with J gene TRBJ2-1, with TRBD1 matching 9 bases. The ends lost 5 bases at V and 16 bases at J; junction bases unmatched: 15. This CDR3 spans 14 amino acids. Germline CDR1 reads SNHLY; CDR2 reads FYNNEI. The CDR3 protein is CASSPTPYRGPPFF. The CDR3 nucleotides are TGTGCCAGCAGTCCAACACCCTACAGGGGGCCCCCCTTCTTC.

The CDR3 DNA sequence: TGTGCCAGCAACATGGACCAGGGGGCGAGTACTGAAGCTTTCTTT. It yields the protein CASNMDQGASTEAFF. The chain carries TRBV6-5 and TRBJ1-1; 8 bases fit TRBD1. V lost 7 bases, J lost 5 bases, and 12 bases stayed unmatched. The V gene's germline CDR1 is MNHEY and CDR2 SVGAGI. There are 15 residues in the CDR3.

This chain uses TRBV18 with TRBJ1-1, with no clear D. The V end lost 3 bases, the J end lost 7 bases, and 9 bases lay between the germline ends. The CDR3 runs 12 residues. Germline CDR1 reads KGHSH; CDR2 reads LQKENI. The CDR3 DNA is TGTGCCAGCTCACCGTTAGAAAATGAAGCTTTCTTT. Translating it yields CASSPLENEAFF.

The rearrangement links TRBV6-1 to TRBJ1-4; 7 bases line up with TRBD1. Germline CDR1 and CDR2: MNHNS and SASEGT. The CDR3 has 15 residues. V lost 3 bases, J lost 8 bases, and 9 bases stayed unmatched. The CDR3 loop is CASSDAMGQREKLFF. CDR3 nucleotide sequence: TGTGCCAGCAGTGACGCAATGGGACAGCGCGAAAAACTGTTTTTT.

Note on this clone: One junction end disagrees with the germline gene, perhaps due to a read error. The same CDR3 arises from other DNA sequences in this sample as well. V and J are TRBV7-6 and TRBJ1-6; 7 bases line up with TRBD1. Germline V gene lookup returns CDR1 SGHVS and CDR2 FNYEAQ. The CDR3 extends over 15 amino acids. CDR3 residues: CASSLVGDSNSPLHF. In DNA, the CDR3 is TGCGCCAGCAGCCTCGTGGGGGACAGTAATTCACCCCTCCACTTT. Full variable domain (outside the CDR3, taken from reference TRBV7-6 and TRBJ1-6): GAGVSQSPRYKVTKRGQDVALRCDPISGHVSLYWYRQALGQGPEFLTYFNYEAQQDKSGLPNDRFSAERPEGSISTLTIQRTEQRDSAMYRCASSLVGDSNSPLHFGNGTRLTVT.

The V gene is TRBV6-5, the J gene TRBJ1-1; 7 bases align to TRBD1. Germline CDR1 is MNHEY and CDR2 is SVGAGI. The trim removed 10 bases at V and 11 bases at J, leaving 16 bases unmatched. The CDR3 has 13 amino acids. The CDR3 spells CATRKIPGGSAFF. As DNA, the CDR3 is TGTGCCACCAGAAAAATACCAGGGGGTAGTGCTTTCTTT.

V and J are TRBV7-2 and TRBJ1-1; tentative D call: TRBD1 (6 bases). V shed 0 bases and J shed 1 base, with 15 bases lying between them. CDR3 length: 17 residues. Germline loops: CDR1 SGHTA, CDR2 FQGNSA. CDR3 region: CASSLAPLIQGNTEAFF. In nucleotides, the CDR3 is TGTGCCAGCAGCTTAGCTCCTCTTATACAGGGGAACACTGAAGCTTTCTTT.

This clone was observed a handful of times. As DNA, the CDR3 is TGCGCCAGCAGCCACAGGTCGGGGGACTCTGGGGCCAACGTCCTGACTTTC. Translation gives CASSHRSGDSGANVLTF. This sequence joins TRBV5-1 and TRBJ2-6, with a weak D call TRBD2 (6 bases). The CDR3 has 17 amino acids. V was cut by 4 bases and J by 0 bases, with 14 bases left in between. Germline loops: CDR1 SGHRS, CDR2 YFSETQ.

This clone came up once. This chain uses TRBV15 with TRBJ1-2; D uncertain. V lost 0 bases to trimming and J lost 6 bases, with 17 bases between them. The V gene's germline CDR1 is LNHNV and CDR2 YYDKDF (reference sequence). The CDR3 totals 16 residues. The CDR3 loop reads CATSRDQVADLDGYTF. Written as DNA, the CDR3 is TGTGCCACCAGCAGAGATCAAGTCGCAGACTTGGATGGCTACACCTTC. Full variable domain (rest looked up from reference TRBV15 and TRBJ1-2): DAMVIQNPRYQVTQFGKPVTLSCSQTLNHNVMYWYQQKSSQAPKLLFHYYDKDFNNEADTPDNFQSRRPNTSFCFLDIRSPGLGDTAMYLCATSRDQVADLDGYTFGSGTRLTVV.

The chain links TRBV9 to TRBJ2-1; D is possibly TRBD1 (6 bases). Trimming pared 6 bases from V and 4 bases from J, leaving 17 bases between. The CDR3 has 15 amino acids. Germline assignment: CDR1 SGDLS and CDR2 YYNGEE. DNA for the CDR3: TGTGCCAGCACCCGGGACACCAATCGATACAATGAGCAGTTCTTC. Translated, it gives CASTRDTNRYNEQFF.

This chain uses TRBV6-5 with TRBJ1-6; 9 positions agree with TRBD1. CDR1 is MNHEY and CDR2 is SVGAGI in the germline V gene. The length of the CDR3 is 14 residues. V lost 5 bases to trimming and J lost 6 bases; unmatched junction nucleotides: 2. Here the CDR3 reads CASSRDRVNSPLHF. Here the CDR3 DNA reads TGTGCCAGCAGTCGGGACAGGGTTAATTCACCCCTCCACTTT.

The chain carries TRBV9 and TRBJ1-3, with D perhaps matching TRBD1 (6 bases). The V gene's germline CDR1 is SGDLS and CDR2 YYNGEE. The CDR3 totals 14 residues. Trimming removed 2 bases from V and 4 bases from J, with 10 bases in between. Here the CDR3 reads CASSVRGYGNTIYF. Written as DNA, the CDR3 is TGTGCCAGCAGCGTGAGGGGGTACGGAAACACCATATATTTT.

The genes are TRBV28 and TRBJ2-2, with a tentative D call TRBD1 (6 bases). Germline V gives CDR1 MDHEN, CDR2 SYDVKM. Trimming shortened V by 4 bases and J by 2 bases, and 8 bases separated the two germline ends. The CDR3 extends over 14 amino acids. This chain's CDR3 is CASSWTANTGELFF. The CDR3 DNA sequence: TGTGCCAGCAGTTGGACAGCTAACACCGGGGAGCTGTTTTTT.

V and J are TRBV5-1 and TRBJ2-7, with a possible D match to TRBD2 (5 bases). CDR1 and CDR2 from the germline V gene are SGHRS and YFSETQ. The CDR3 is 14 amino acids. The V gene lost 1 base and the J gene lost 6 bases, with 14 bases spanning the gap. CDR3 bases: TGCGCCAGCAGCTTGTTACCGGGGAACCCCGAGCAGTACTTC. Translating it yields CASSLLPGNPEQYF.

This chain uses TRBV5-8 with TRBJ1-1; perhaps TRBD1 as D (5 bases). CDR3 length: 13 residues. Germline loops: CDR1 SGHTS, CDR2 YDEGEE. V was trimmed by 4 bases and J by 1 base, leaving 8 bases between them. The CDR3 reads CASSRTSNTEAFF. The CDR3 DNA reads TGTGCCAGCAGCCGGACATCGAACACTGAAGCTTTCTTT.

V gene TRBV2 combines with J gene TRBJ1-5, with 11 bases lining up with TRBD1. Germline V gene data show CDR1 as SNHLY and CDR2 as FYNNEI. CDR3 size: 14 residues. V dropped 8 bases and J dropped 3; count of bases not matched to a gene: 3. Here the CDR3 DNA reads TGTGCCAGCCGGGACAGGGGGGTCAATCAGCCCCAGCATTTT. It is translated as CASRDRGVNQPQHF.

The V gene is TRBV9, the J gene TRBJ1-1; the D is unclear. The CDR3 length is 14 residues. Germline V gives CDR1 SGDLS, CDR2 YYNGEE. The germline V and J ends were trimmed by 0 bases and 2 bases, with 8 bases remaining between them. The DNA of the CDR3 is TGTGCCAGCAGCGTAGACAGTAGAAACACTGAAGCTTTCTTT. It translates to CASSVDSRNTEAFF.